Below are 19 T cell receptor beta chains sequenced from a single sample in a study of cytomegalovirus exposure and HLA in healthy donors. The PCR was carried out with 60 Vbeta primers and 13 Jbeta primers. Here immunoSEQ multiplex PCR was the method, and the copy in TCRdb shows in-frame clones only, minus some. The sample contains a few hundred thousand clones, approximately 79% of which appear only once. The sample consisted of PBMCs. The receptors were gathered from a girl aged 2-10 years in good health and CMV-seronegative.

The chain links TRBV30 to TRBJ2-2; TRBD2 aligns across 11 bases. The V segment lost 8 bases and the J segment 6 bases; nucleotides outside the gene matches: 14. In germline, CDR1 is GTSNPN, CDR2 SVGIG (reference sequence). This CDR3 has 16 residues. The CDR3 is CARENLAGGMAGELFF. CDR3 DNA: TGTGCCAGGGAAAACCTAGCGGGAGGAATGGCCGGGGAGCTGTTTTTT.

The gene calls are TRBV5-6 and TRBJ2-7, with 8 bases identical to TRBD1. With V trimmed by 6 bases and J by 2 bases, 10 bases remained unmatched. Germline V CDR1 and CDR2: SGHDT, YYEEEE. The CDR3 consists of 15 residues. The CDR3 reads CASTPGGPGAYEQYF. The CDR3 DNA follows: TGTGCCAGCACTCCAGGGGGCCCGGGTGCCTACGAGCAGTACTTC.

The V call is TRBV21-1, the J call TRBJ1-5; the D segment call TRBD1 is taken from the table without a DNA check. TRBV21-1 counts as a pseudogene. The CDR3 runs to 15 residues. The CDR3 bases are TGTGCCAGCAGCAAAACCAGGAATAGCAATCAGCCCCAGCATTTT. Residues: CASSKTRNSNQPQHF.

The CDR3 bases are TGCAGCGCTCATGCCAGGTTACCGAACACTGAAGCTTTCTTT. This codes for CSAHARLPNTEAFF. This chain uses TRBV29-1 with TRBJ1-1; D gene ambiguous. CDR1 is SQVTM and CDR2 is ANQGSEA in the germline V gene. The CDR3 loop spans 14 amino acids. V was clipped by 7 bases and J by 1 base, with 16 bases between them.

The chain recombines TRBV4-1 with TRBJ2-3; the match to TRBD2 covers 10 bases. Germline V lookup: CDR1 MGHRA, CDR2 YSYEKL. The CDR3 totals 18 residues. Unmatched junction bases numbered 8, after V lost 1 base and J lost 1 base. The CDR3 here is CASSQASASGGGTDTQYF. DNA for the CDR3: TGCGCCAGCAGCCAAGCCTCAGCTAGCGGGGGAGGCACAGATACGCAGTATTTT.

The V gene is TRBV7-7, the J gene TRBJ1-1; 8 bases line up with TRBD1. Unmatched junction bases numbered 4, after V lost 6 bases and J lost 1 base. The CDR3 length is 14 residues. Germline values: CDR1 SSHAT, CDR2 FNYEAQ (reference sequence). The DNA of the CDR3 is TGTGCCAGCAGGGACAGGGTCGGGAACACTGAAGCTTTCTTT. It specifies CASRDRVGNTEAFF.

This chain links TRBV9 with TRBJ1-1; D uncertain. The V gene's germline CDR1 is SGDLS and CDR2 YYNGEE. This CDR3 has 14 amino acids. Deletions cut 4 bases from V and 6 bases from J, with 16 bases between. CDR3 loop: CASSFGVGGSEAFF. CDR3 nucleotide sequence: TGTGCCAGCAGCTTTGGGGTAGGAGGATCTGAAGCTTTCTTT.

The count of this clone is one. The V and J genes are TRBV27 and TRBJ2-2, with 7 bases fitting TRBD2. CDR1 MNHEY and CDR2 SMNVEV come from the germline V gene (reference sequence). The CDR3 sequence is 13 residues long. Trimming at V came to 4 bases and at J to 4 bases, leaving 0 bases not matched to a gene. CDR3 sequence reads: CASSSGGTGELFF. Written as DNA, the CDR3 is TGTGCCAGCAGTTCGGGGGGCACCGGGGAGCTGTTTTTT.

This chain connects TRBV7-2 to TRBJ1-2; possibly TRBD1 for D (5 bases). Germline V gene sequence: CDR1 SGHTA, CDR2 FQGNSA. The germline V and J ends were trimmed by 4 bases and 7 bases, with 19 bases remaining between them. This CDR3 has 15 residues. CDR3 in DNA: TGTGCCAGCAGCTCGAGATCGGGGGAATCGGGTGGCTACACCTTC. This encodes CASSSRSGESGGYTF.

CDR3: CASSYSGTEYGYTF. CDR3 DNA sequence: TGTGCCAGCAGTTACTCCGGGACAGAGTATGGCTACACCTTC. The chain has TRBV6-5 and TRBJ1-2, with 7 bases matching TRBD1. The V and J ends lost 0 bases and 5 bases, in that order; junction bases with no gene match: 3. The CDR3 extends over 14 amino acids. Germline V CDR1 and CDR2: MNHEY, SVGAGI.

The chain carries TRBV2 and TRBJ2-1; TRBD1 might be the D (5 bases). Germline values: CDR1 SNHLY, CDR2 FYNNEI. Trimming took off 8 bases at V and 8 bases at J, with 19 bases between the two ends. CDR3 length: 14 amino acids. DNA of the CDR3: TGTGCCAGCTCTAAGGGGTTAATTGGGGATGAGCAGTTCTTC. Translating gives CASSKGLIGDEQFF.

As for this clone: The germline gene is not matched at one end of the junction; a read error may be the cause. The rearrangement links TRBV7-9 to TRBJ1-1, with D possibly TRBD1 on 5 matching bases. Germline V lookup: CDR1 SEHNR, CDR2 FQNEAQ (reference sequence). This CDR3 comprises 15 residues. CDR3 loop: CSSSLLGGTGTEAFF. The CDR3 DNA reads TGTTCCAGCAGCTTACTGGGAGGGACGGGCACTGAAGCTTTCTTT.

Written as DNA, the CDR3 is TGTGCCAGCAGCGTAGCAGGGGGTCAAGAGACCCAGTACTTC. Its protein product is CASSVAGGQETQYF. This chain uses TRBV6-5 with TRBJ2-5; TRBD1 aligns across 7 bases. J lost 2 bases, V lost 6 bases, and 6 bases had no gene match. Germline CDR1 and CDR2: MNHEY and SVGAGI. The CDR3 runs 14 residues.

The CDR3 is CASSEEGSVQETQYF. The CDR3 DNA sequence: TGTGCCAGCAGTGAAGAGGGGTCGGTACAAGAGACCCAGTACTTC. V gene TRBV2 combines with J gene TRBJ2-5; D possibly corresponds to TRBD1 (5 bases). The CDR3 spans 15 residues. Per the germline V gene, CDR1 is SNHLY and CDR2 is FYNNEI. Deletions cut 1 base from V and 2 bases from J, with 11 bases between.

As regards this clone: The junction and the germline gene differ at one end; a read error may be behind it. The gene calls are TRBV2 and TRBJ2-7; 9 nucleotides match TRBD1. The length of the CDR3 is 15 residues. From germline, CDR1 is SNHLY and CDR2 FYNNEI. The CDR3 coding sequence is TGTGCCAGCAGCCACCCGGGACAGGGCTCCGACGAGCAGTACTTC. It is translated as CASSHPGQGSDEQYF.

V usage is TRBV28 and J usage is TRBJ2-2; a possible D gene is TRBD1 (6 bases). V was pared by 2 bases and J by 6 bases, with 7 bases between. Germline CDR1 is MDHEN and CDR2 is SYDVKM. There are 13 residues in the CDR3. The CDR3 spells CASSLPGAGELFF. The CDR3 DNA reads TGTGCCAGCAGTTTACCAGGGGCCGGGGAGCTGTTTTTT.

The CDR3, as DNA: TGTGCCAGCAACCAGGGCTTTCGGGGGGAAAAACTGTTTTTT. Its protein product is CASNQGFRGEKLFF. V usage is TRBV6-1 and J usage is TRBJ1-4; tentatively, D is TRBD1 (5 bases). The ends were cut back, 7 bases at V and 8 bases at J, with 17 bases in the middle. Per germline, CDR1 MNHNS and CDR2 SASEGT. The CDR3 sequence is 14 residues long.

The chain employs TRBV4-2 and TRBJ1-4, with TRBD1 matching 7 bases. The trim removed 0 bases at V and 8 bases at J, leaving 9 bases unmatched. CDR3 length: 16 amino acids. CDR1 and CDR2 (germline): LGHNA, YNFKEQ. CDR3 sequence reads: CASSQDLTGSYEKLFF. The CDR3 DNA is TGTGCCAGCAGCCAAGATCTGACAGGGTCGTACGAAAAACTGTTTTTT.

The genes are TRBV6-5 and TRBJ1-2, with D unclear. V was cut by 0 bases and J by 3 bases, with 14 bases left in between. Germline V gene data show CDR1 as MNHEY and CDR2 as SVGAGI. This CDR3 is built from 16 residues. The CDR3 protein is CASSYSGSGSHYGYTF. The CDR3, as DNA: TGTGCCAGCAGTTACTCGGGCAGCGGGTCCCACTATGGCTACACCTTC.